A few counts support the clone carrying this T cell receptor (beta chain). The antigen remains unidentified. A process of 5'RACE template switching, which added a universal primer site and UMIs, was used to make TCR cDNA. TCRdb ran MiXCR on the 5' RACE reads and lists one entry per CDR3 protein. The table shows some 300,000 distinct CDR3 sequences, with under 9% occurring only once. These data are taken from a study of T cells after yellow fever vaccination. V gave up 1 base and J gave up 6 bases, with 9 bases separating them. This CDR3 region has 14 residues. Germline V gene sequence: CDR1 LNHNV, CDR2 YYDKDF (reference sequence). The study's findings and limits: From the bulk population, abundant clonotypes could contaminate and appear within FACS-sorted repertoires. Booster sampling recovered most clones from primary vaccination (under 98% CD4, approximately 90% CD8).

The J gene is TRBJ1-4, the V gene TRBV15; D is possibly TRBD1 (5 bases). This clonotype was sampled from a man aged 18 to 35 who received the YFV17D yellow fever vaccine. The source was CD4+ T cells sorted from PBMCs, collected 5 days after the yellow fever booster vaccination. In DNA, the CDR3 is TGTGCCACCAGCAGAGCCCGGGGGGATGAAAAACTGTTTTTT. Protein: CATSRARGDEKLFF. The whole variable domain, filled in from reference TRBV15 and TRBJ1-4, reads DAMVIQNPRYQVTQFGKPVTLSCSQTLNHNVMYWYQQKSSQAPKLLFHYYDKDFNNEADTPDNFQSRRPNTSFCFLDIRSPGLGDTAMYLCATSRARGDEKLFFGSGTQLSVL.